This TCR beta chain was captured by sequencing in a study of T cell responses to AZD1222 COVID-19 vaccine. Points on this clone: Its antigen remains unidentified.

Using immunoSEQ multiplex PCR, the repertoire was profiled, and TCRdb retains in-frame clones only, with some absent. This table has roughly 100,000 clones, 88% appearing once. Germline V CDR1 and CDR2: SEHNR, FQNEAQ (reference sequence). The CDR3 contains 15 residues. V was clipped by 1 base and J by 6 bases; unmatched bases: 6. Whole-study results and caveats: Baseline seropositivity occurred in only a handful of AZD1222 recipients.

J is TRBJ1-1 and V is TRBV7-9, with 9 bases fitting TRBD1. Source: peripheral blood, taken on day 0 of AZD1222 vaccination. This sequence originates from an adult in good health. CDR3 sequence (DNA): TGTGCCAGCAGCTTAGTCACTACAGGGGGCGCTGAAGCTTTCTTT. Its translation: CASSLVTTGGAEAFF. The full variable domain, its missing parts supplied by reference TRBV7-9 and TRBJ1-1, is DTGVSQNPRHKITKRGQNVTFRCDPISEHNRLYWYRQTLGQGPEFLTYFQNEAQLEKSRLLSDRFSAERPKGSFSTLEIQRTEQGDSAMYLCASSLVTTGGAEAFFGQGTRLTVV.